Each of the 2 T cell receptor beta chains below was sequenced from the same sample in a study of T-cell reconstitution after alpha-beta-depleted transplantation in children (dated by TCRdb to 2016 to 2017). The library was prepared using PCR. Sequencing instrument: Illumina HiSeq 2500. TCR libraries were prepared with molecular barcoding, using unique molecular identifiers to normalize TCRbeta repertoire quantification. Using fastp at Q25 and MiXCR, TCRdb reprocessed the public reads and kept productive beta chains. Every distinct CDR3 protein forms one entry, paired with its most common genes and DNA. The sample yields fewer than 120,000 distinct CDR3 sequences; 9% to 12% were counted once. The ten largest clonotypes hold more than 7% of the sample. The sample here was PBMCs from the stem cell graft donor, taken from the stem cell graft. The receptors come from a human donor who donated a stem cell graft to a child with acute lymphoblastic leukemia.

This clonotype has at least ten counts. The chain employs TRBV4-3 and TRBJ1-1, with unresolved D. Germline V gene data show CDR1 as LGHNA and CDR2 as YSLEER. Trimming removed 1 base at V and 0 bases at J, with 3 bases between. The CDR3 is 13 amino acids. The CDR3 nucleotides are TGCGCCAGCAGCCAAGTACTGAACACTGAAGCTTTCTTT. Translated: CASSQVLNTEAFF.

This clonotype has at least ten counts. The CDR3 DNA follows: TGTGCCAGCAACCCGGTAGCGGGAGCGGAGACCCAGTACTTC. The encoded protein is CASNPVAGAETQYF. V and J are TRBV6-2 or TRBV6-3 and TRBJ2-5, with TRBD2 identical over 9 bases. J was trimmed by 5 bases and V by 7 bases; bases with no gene match: 8. The CDR3 is 14 residues long. Germline values: CDR1 MNHEY, CDR2 SVGEGT.